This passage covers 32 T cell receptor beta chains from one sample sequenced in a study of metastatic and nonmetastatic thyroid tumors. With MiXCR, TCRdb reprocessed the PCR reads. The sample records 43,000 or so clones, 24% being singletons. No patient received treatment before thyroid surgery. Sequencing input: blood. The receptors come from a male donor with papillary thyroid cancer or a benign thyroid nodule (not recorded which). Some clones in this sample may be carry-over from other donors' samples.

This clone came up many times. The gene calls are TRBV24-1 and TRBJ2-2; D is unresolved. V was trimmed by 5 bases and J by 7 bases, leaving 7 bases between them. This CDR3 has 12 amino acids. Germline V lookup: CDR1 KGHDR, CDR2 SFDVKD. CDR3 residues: CATSAVDGELFF. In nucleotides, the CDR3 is TGTGCCACCAGTGCTGTGGACGGGGAGCTGTTTTTT.

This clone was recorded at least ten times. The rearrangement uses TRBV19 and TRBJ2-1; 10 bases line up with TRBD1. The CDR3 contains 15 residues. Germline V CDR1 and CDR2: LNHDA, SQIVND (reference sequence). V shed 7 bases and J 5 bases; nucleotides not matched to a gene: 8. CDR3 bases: TGTGCCAGTAACACGCGGACAGGGGGTAACAATGAGCAGTTCTTC. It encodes CASNTRTGGNNEQFF.

CDR3 sequence: CASSQDHDSPYGYTF. The DNA of the CDR3 is TGTGCCAGCAGCCAAGATCACGACAGTCCATATGGCTACACCTTC. The V gene is TRBV3-1, the J gene TRBJ1-2; weak D call: TRBD1 (5 bases). This CDR3 spans 15 amino acids. The germline V gene has CDR1 LGHDT and CDR2 YNNKEL (reference sequence). Trimming took 0 bases from V and 5 from J, leaving 13 bases between them. Full variable domain (rest looked up from reference TRBV3-1 and TRBJ1-2): DTAVSQTPKYLVTQMGNDKSIKCEQNLGHDTMYWYKQDSKKFLKIMFSYNNKELIINETVPNRFSPKSPDKAHLNLHINSLELGDSAVYFCASSQDHDSPYGYTFGSGTRLTVV.

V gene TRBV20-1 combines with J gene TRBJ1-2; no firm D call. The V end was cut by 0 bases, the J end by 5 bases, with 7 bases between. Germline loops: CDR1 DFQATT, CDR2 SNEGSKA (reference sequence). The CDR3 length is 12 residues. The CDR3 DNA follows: TGCAGTGCTAGAGAGCAGCCATATGGCTACACCTTC. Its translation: CSAREQPYGYTF.

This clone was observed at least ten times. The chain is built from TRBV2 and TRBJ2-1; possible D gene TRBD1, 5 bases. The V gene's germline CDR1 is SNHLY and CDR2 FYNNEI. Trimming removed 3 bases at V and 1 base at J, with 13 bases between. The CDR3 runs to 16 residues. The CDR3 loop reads CASSDWGRSSYNEQFF. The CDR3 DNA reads TGTGCCAGCAGTGATTGGGGCAGGAGTTCCTACAATGAGCAGTTCTTC.

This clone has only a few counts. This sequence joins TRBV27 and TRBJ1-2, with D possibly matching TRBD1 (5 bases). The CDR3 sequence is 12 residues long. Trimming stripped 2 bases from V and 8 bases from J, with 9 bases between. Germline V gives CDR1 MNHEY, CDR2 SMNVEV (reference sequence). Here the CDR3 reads CASSLGGVGYTF. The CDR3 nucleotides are TGTGCCAGCAGTTTAGGAGGGGTCGGCTACACCTTC.

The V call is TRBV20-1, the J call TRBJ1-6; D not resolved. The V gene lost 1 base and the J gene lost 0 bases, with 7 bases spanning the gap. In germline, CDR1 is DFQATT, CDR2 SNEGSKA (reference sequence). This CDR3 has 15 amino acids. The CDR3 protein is CSARGLSSYNSPLHF. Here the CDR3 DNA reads TGCAGTGCTAGAGGGTTAAGCTCCTATAATTCACCCCTCCACTTT.

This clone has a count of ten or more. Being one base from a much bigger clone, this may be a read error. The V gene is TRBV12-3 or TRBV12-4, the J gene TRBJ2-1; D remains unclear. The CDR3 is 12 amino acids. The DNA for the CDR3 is TGTGTCAGCAGTTTGGGTTACAATGAGCAGTTCTTC. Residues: CVSSLGYNEQFF.

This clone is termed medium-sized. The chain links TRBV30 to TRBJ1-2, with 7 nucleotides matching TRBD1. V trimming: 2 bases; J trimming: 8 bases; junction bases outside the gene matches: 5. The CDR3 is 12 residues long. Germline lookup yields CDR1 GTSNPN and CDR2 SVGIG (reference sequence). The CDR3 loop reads CAWSKGTEGYTF. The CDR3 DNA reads TGTGCCTGGAGTAAAGGGACAGAAGGCTACACCTTC.

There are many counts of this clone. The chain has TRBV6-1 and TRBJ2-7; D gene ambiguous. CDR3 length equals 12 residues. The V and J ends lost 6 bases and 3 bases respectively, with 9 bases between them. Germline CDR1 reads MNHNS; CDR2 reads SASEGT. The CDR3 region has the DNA TGTGCCAGCAGCGACGACCGCTACGAGCAGTACTTC. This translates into CASSDDRYEQYF.

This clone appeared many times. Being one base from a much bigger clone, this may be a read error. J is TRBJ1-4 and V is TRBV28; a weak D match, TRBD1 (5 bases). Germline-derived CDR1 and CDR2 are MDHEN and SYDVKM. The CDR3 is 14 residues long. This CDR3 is CASSSRGLNEELFF. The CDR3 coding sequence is TGTGCCAGCAGTTCCCGGGGCCTTAATGAAGAACTGTTTTTT.

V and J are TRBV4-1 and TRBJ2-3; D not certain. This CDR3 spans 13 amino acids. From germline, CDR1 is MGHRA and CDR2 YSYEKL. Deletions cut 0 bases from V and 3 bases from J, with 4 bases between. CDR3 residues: CASSQDWTDTQYF. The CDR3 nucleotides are TGCGCCAGCAGCCAAGATTGGACAGATACGCAGTATTTT.

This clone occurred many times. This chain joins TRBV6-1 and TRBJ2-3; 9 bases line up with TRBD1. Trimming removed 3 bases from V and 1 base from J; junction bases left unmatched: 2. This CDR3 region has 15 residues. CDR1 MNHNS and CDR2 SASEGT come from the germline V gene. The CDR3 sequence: CASSDRTGGTDTQYF. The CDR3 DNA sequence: TGTGCCAGCAGTGATAGGACAGGGGGCACAGATACGCAGTATTTT.

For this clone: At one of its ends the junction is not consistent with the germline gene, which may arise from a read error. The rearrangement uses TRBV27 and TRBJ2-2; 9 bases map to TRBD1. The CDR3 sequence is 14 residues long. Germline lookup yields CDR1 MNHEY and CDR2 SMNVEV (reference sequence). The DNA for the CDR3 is TGTGCCAGCCTCGACAGGGGGAACACTTGGGAGCTTTTTTTT. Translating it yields CASLDRGNTWELFF.

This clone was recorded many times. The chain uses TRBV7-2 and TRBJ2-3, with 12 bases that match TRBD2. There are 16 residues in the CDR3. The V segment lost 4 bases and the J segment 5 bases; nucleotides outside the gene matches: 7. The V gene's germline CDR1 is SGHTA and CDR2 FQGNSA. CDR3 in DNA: TGTGCCAGCAGCTCGGGACTAGCGGGCGGAAGAGATACGCAGTATTTT. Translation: CASSSGLAGGRDTQYF.

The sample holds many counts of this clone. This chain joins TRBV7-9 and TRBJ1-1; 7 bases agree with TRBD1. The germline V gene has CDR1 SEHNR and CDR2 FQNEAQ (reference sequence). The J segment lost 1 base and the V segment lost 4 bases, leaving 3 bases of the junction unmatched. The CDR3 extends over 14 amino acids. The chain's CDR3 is CASSSRTGNTEAFF. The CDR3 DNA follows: TGTGCCAGCAGCTCCCGGACAGGGAACACTGAAGCTTTCTTT.

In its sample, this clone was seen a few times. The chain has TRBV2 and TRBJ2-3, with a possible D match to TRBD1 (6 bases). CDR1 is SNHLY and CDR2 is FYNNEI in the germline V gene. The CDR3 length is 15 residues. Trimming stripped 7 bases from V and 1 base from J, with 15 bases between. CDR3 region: CASIASSGGTDTQYF. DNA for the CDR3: TGTGCCAGCATCGCTTCGTCAGGGGGCACAGATACGCAGTATTTT.

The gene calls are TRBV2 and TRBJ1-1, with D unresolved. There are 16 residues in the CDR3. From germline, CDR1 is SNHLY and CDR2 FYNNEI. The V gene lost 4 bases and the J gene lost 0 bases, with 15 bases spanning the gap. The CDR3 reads CASSGSLGFLNTEAFF. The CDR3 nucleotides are TGTGCCAGCAGTGGAAGTCTCGGTTTCCTGAACACTGAAGCTTTCTTT.

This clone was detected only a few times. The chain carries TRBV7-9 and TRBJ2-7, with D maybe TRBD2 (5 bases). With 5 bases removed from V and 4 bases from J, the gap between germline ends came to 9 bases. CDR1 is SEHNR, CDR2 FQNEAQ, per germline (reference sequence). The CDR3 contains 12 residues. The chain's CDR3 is CASSGLAYEQYF. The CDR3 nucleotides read TGTGCCAGCAGCGGACTCGCATACGAGCAGTACTTC.

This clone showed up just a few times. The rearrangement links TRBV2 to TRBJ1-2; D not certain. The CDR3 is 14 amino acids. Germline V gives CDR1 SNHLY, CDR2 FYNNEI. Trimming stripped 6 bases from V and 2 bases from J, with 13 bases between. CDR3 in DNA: TGTGCCAGCAGCAAAGGCGCTGAAAACTATGGCTACACCTTC. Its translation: CASSKGAENYGYTF.

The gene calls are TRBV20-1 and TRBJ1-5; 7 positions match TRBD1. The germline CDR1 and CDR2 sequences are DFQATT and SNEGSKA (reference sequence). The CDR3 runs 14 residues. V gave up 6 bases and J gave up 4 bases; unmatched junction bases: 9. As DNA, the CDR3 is TGCAGTGCGCCTCCGACAGGGTTTAATCAGCCCCAGCATTTT. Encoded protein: CSAPPTGFNQPQHF.

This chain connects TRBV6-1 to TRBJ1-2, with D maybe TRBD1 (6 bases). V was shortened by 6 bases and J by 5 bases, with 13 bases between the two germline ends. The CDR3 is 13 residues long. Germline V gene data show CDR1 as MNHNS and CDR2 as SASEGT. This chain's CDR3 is CASSQGGGYGYTF. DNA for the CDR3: TGTGCCAGCAGCCAAGGGGGGGGTTATGGCTACACCTTC.

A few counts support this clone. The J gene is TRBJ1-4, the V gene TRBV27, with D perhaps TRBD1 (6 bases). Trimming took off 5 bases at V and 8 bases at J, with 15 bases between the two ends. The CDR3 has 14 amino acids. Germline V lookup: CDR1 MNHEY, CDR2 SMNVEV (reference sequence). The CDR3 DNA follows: TGTGCCAGCAGTCCGGGACACGGACGGGAAAAACTGTTTTTT. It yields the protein CASSPGHGREKLFF.

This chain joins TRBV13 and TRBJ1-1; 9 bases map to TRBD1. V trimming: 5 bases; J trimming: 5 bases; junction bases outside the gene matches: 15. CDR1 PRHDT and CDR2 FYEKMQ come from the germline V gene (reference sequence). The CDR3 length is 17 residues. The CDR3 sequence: CASSPVPGQGGETEAFF. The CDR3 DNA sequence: TGTGCCAGCAGCCCAGTCCCGGGACAGGGTGGGGAGACTGAAGCTTTCTTT.

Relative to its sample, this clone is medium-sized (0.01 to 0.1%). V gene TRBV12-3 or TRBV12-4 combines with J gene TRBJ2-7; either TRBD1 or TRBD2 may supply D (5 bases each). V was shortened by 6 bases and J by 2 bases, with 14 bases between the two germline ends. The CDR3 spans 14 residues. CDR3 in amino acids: CASSPRGGAYEQYF. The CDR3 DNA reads TGTGCCAGCAGCCCCCGTGGGGGAGCCTACGAGCAGTACTTC.

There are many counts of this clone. The CDR3 DNA reads as TGTGCCACCAGCAGAGGACTCGCCGAGCCCTCTAGCACAGATACGCAGTATTTT. Its protein product is CATSRGLAEPSSTDTQYF. The chain uses TRBV15 and TRBJ2-3; D call uncertain. Germline lookup yields CDR1 LNHNV and CDR2 YYDKDF (reference sequence). This CDR3 is 18 amino acids long. V was clipped by 1 base and J by 0 bases, with 17 bases between them.

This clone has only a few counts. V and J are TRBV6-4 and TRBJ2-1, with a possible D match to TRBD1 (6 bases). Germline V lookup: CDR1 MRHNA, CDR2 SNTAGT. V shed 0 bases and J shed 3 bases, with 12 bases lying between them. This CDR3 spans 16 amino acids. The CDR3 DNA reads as TGTGCCAGCAGTGACTCGAAGACAGGTGACTACAATGAGCAGTTCTTC. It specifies CASSDSKTGDYNEQFF.

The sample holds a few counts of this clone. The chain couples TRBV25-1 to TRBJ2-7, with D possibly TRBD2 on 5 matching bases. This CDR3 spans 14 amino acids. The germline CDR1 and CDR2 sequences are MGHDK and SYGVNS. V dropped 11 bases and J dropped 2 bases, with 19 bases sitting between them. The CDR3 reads CASGALADAYEQYF. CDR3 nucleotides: TGTGCCTCCGGAGCCCTAGCAGACGCCTACGAGCAGTACTTC.

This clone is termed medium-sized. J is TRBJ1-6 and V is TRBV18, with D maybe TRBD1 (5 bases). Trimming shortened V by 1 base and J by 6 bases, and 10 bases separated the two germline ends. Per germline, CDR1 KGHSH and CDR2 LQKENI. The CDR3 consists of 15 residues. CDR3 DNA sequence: TGTGCCAGCTCACCACTGACAGACCCTAATTCACCCCTCCACTTT. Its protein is CASSPLTDPNSPLHF.

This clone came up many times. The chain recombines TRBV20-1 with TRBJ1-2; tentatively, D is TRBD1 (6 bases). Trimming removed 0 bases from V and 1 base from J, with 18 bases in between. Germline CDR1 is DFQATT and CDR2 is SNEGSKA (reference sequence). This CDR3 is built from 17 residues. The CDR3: CSARDEGRQESNYGYTF. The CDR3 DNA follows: TGCAGTGCTAGAGATGAAGGGCGACAGGAGAGTAACTATGGCTACACCTTC.

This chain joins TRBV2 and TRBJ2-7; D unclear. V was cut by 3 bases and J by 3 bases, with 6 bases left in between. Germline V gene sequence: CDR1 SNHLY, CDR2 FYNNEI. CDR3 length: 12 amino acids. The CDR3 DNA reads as TGTGCCAGCAGTGACAGTTTCTACGAGCAGTACTTC. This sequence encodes CASSDSFYEQYF.

This CDR3 is CASTLGRRGTDTQYF. In DNA form, the CDR3 reads TGTGCCAGTACCCTAGGAAGGAGGGGCACAGATACGCAGTATTTT. V and J are TRBV19 and TRBJ2-3, with D perhaps matching TRBD2 (6 bases). Trimming cost V 7 bases and J 1 base, with 15 bases left between them. The germline CDR1 and CDR2 sequences are LNHDA and SQIVND (reference sequence). The CDR3 length is 15 residues.